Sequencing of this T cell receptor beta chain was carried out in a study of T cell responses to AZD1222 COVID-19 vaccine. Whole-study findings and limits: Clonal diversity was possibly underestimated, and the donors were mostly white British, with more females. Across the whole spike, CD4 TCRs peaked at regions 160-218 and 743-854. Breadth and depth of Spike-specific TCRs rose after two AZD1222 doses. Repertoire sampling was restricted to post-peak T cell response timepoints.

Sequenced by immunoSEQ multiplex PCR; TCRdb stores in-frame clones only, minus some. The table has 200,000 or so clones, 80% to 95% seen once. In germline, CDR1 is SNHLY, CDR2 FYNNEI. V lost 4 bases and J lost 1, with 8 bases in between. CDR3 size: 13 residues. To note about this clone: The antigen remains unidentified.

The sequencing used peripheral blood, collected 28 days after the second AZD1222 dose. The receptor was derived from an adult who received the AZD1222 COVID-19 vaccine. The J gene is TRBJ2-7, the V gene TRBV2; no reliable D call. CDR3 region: CASSVSGSYEQYF. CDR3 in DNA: TGTGCCAGCAGTGTGTCCGGATCCTACGAGCAGTACTTC.